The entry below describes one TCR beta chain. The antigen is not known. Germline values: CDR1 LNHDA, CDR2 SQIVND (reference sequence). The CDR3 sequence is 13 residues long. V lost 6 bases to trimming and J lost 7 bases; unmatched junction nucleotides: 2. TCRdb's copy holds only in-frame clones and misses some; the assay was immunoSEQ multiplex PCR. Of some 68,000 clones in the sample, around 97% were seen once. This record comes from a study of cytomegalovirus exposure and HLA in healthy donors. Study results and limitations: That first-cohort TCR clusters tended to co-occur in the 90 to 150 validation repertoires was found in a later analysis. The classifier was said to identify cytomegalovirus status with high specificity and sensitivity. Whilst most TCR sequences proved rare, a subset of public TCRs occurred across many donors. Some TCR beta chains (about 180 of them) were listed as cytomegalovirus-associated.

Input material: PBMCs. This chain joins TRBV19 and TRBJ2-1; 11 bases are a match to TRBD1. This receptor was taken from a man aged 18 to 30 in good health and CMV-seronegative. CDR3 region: CASRGQGDNEQFF. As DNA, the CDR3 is TGTGCCAGTAGGGGACAGGGGGATAATGAGCAGTTCTTC.